This T cell receptor beta chain was profiled in a study of patients and donors after allogeneic stem cell transplantation. MiXCR, run by TCRdb on the RT-PCR reads, gives a single entry per CDR3 protein. The sample holds some 200,000 distinct CDR3 sequences, 41% seen once. This clonotype showed up just a few times. V trimming: 1 base; J trimming: 4 bases; junction bases outside the gene matches: 5. Germline CDR1 is LGHDT and CDR2 is YNNKEL (reference sequence). This CDR3 has 15 residues. The origin of this receptor is a human donor who was either an allogeneic HSCT recipient or a stem cell or donor lymphocyte infusion donor (not recorded which). It is not recorded whose cells these are; they may come from a transplant donor. V is TRBV3-1 and J is TRBJ1-2, with TRBD1 matching 8 bases. The source material was blood, either unsorted or a sorted T cell fraction (not recorded which). CDR3 sequence: CASSQAGGAFYGYTF. The CDR3 DNA reads TGTGCCAGCAGCCAAGCAGGGGGCGCATTCTATGGCTACACCTTC.